This TCR beta chain was identified in a study of CD8+ T cells in alopecia areata. Overall study findings and caveats: When scalp samples are sequenced, resident alphabeta T cells of normal skin are also captured.

cDNA prepared by RNA extraction and subsequent reverse transcription served as the template for sequencing. Assay: immunoSEQ multiplex PCR; the TCRdb copy retains only in-frame clones and omits some. The sample includes 200,000 to 250,000 clones, roughly 57% seen only once; the top ten take roughly 0.47%. In alopecia areata patients, both lesional scalp punch biopsies and peripheral blood were collected. As to this clone: Its antigen is not known.

Trimming shortened V by 5 bases and J by 2 bases, and 13 bases separated the two germline ends. Per the germline V gene, CDR1 is WSHSY and CDR2 is SAAADI. The CDR3 contains 16 residues. The chain employs TRBV10-2 and TRBJ2-6; either TRBD1 or TRBD2 may supply D (5 bases each). The TCR originated in a human donor with alopecia areata. The material was CD4+ T cells sorted from blood, obtained at week 0. The CDR3 nucleotides read TGCGCCAGCAGTTACATCCGGGGCACTGGGGCCAACGTCCTGACTTTC. Amino acid sequence: CASSYIRGTGANVLTF.